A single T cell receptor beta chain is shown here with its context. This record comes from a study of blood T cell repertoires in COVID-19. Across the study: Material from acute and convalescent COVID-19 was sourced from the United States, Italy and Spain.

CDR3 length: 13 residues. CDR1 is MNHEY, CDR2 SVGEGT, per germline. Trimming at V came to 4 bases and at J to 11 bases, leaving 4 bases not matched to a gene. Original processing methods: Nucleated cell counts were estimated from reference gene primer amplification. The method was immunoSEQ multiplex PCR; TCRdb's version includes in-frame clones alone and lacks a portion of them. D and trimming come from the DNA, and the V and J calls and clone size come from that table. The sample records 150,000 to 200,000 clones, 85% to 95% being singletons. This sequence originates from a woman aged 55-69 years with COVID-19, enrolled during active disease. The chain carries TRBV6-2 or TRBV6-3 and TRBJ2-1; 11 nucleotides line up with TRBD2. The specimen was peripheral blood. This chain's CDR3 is CASSLTSGGQQFF. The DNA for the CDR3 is TGTGCCAGCAGTTTAACTAGCGGGGGACAGCAGTTCTTC.